The clone carrying this T cell receptor beta chain was seen just once. The method was immunoSEQ multiplex PCR; TCRdb's version includes in-frame clones alone and lacks a portion of them. Counted here are some 180,000 clones, around 90% occurring once; the ten biggest clones make up about 2.5%. The record originates from a study of blood T cell repertoires in COVID-19. Per germline, CDR1 SGHNT and CDR2 YYREEE (reference sequence). This CDR3 comprises 14 residues. V gave up 4 bases and J gave up 4 bases; unmatched junction bases: 6. The V and J genes are TRBV5-4 and TRBJ2-5; 8 nucleotides agree with TRBD2. The sample consisted of peripheral blood. The sequence was collected from a woman older than 75 with COVID-19, enrolled during active disease. CDR3 loop: CASSPGTRTETQYF. The CDR3 DNA follows: TGTGCCAGCAGCCCGGGGACTAGGACAGAGACCCAGTACTTC.